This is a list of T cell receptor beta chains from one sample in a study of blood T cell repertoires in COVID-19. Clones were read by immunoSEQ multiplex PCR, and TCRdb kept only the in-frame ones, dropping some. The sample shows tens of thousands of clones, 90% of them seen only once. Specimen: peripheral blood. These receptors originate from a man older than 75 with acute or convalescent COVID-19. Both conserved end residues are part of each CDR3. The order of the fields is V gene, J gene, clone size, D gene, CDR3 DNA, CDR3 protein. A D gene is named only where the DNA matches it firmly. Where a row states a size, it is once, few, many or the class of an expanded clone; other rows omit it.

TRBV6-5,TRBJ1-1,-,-,TGTGCCACCACCCGCATGCGTGGGCACACTGAAGCTTTCTTT,CATTRMRGHTEAFF
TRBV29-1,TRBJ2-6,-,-,TGCAGCGTTGAAGATCGCGGCAGCCATCAACTATCTGGGGCCAACGTCCTGACTTTC,CSVEDRGSHQLSGANVLTF
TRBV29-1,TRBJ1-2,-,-,TGCAGCGTTGTTGAGGGTTGGGACTATGGCTACACCTTC,CSVVEGWDYGYTF
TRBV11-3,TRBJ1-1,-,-,TGTGCCAGCAGCTTAGGGGCTGGGAACACTGAAGCTTTCTTT,CASSLGAGNTEAFF
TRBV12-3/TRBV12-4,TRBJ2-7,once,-,TGTGCCAGCAGGAGGGCAGGCGCCTACGAGCAGTACTTC,CASRRAGAYEQYF
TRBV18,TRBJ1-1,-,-,TGTGCCAGCTCCTGGGGCAAGGAGAACACTGAAGCTTTCTTT,CASSWGKENTEAFF
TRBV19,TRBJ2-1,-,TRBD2,TGTGCCAGTCATCCTAGCGGGGGGAATGAGCAGTTCTTC,CASHPSGGNEQFF
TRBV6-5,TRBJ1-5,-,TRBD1,TGTGCCAGCAGCCCGACAGGGGATCAGCCCCAGCATTTT,CASSPTGDQPQHF
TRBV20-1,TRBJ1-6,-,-,TGCAGTGCTAGTTTACAGAGCTCCTATAATTCACCCCTCCACTTT,CSASLQSSYNSPLHF
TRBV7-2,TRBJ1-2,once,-,TGTGCCAGCAGCTTAGCTCCAGGCTCCTATGGCTACACCTTC,CASSLAPGSYGYTF
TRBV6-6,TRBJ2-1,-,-,TGTGCCAGCAGTCAAATAGCGAATGAGCAGTTCTTC,CASSQIANEQFF
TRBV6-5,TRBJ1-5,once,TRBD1,TGTGCCAGCAGCCAGGACAGGAGGGCCAATCAGCCCCAGCATTTT,CASSQDRRANQPQHF
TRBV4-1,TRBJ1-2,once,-,TGCGCCAGCAGCCCCCAGGTGGGAGGGGAACACTATGGCTACACCTTC,CASSPQVGGEHYGYTF
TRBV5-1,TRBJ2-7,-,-,TGCGCCAGCAGCCCCGGGACATCCCACGAGCAGTACTTC,CASSPGTSHEQYF
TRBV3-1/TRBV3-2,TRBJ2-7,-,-,TGTGCCAGCAGCCAAGTCCCCAGGCTGGGGAGCTCCTACGAGCAGTACTTC,CASSQVPRLGSSYEQYF
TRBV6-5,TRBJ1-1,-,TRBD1,TGTGCCAGCAGTAACACAGGGGTCACTGAAGCTTTCTTT,CASSNTGVTEAFF
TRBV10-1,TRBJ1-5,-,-,TGCGCCAGCAGTCGCGAGTTACGAAATCAGCCCCAGCATTTT,CASSRELRNQPQHF
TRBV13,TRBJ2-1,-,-,TGTGCCAGCAGTTTGGGGGGGCTGTGGAATGAGCAGTTCTTC,CASSLGGLWNEQFF
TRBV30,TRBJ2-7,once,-,TGTGCCTGGAGTCCGCCCTCCCAGGCTGGTTGGCACTTC,CAWSPPSQAGWHF
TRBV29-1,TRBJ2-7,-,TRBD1,TGCAGCGTTAAAAGGACAGGGGAGGGCTACGAGCAGTACTTC,CSVKRTGEGYEQYF
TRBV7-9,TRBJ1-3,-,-,TGTGCCAGCATCCCCCTCATAGAGGGAAACACCATATATTTT,CASIPLIEGNTIYF
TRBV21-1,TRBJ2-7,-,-,TGTGCCAGCAGCAGAGGGACAGGGTCCCACGAGCAGTACTTC,CASSRGTGSHEQYF
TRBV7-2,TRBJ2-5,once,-,TGTGCCAGCAGCCCCCGAGGCCTGCAAGAGACCCAGTACTTC,CASSPRGLQETQYF
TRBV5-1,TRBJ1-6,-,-,TGCGCCAGCAGCGCCTCGGATAGGGGTAATTCACCCCTCCACTTT,CASSASDRGNSPLHF
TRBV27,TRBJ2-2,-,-,TGTGCCAGCAGGCCGGCGGGACCTGGCACCGGGGAGCTGTTTTTT,CASRPAGPGTGELFF
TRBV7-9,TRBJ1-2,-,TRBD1,TGTGCCAGCAGCTCCGGGACAGGGGGCGGCGTTAGATATGGCTACACCTTC,CASSSGTGGGVRYGYTF
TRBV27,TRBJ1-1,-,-,TGTGCCAGCAGTTTCAGGCAAAAGAACACTGAAGCTTTCTTT,CASSFRQKNTEAFF
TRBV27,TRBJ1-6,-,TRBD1,TGTGCCAGCAGTTTATTGGGGACAGGGGGTTATTCACCCCTCCACTTT,CASSLLGTGGYSPLHF
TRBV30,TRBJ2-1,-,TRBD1,TGTGCCTGGAGTGGGACAGGGGGCTTTGAGCAGTTCTTC,CAWSGTGGFEQFF
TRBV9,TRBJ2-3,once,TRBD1,TGTGCCAGCAGCGTAGCTACAGGGGGAGGCACAGATACGCAGTATTTT,CASSVATGGGTDTQYF
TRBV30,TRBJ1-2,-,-,TGTGCCTGGGCTTACCAGGGTCCCGATGGCTACACCTTC,CAWAYQGPDGYTF